These T cell receptor beta chains were read from a single sample in a study of cytomegalovirus exposure and HLA in healthy donors. The protocol was immunoSEQ multiplex PCR, while the TCRdb copy is restricted to in-frame clones and leaves out a portion. This table holds roughly 180,000 clones, over 70% found once. The sample was PBMCs. All receptors derive from a man aged 30 to 39 in good health and CMV-seropositive. Each CDR3 is given with its conserved first and last residue. Each record gives: J gene, CDR3 length, V gene, D gene, clone size, CDR3 DNA, CDR3 protein. A D gene is named only where the DNA matches it firmly. The size field is filled for only some rows; it gives once, few, many or a size class.

>TRBJ2-1|15|TRBV5-1|TRBD1|.
TGCGCCAGCAGCTGGAGCCGGGACAGTAGAGATGAGCAGTTCTTC
CASSWSRDSRDEQFF
>TRBJ2-3|15|TRBV13|TRBD2|.
TGTGCCAGCAGCCCTGAACTAGCGGACACAGATACGCAGTATTTT
CASSPELADTDTQYF
>TRBJ2-1|16|TRBV29-1|TRBD2|few
TGCAGCGTTGCCACTAGCGGACGGTGGGTAGACAATGAGCAGTTCTTC
CSVATSGRWVDNEQFF
>TRBJ2-1|16|TRBV5-4|TRBD2|.
TGTGCCAGCAGCCTATTTAGACTAGCGGCCTACAATGAGCAGTTCTTC
CASSLFRLAAYNEQFF
>TRBJ1-5|14|TRBV25-1|.|.
TGTGCCAGCAGTGAACTCAACGAGGGTCAGCCCCAGCATTTT
CASSELNEGQPQHF
>TRBJ2-2|16|TRBV4-3|TRBD2|.
TGCGCCAGCAGCCAACACCTAGCGGGGGGCACCGGGGAGCTGTTTTTT
CASSQHLAGGTGELFF
>TRBJ2-7|13|TRBV6-5|TRBD1|once
TGTGCCAGCAGTTCTCCGGGACAGGGAGAGCAGTACTTC
CASSSPGQGEQYF
>TRBJ1-2|13|TRBV27|.|.
TGTGCCAGCAGCTTATTCGGGGAGGCTGGCTACACCTTC
CASSLFGEAGYTF
>TRBJ1-3|12|TRBV7-8|TRBD1|.
TGTGCCAGCAGCTTAGCAGGGGGCCTGATATATTTT
CASSLAGGLIYF
>TRBJ1-5|16|TRBV6-1|.|.
TGTGCCAGCAGTGAAGGGATCTCGGGGTCAGGTCAGCCCCAGCATTTT
CASSEGISGSGQPQHF
>TRBJ2-5|14|TRBV5-4|.|.
TGTGCCAGCAGCTTGCCGGGTACCCAAGAGACCCAGTACTTC
CASSLPGTQETQYF
>TRBJ2-7|16|TRBV4-1|TRBD1|.
TGCGCCAGCAGCCAAGATTTCGGGACAGCGGAGAGGGAGCAGTACTTC
CASSQDFGTAEREQYF
>TRBJ1-2|13|TRBV29-1|.|.
TGCAGCGTTGACATGACAGCACAATATGGCTACACCTTC
CSVDMTAQYGYTF
>TRBJ2-3|18|TRBV4-2|TRBD2|.
TGTGCCAGCAGCCATGATTCGCAAGCGGGAGACGGTGCAGATACGCAGTATTTT
CASSHDSQAGDGADTQYF
>TRBJ2-2|19|TRBV15|TRBD1|.
TGTGCCACCAGCAGAGAAAACGACAGGGACAGGGTGGACACCGGGGAGCTGTTTTTT
CATSRENDRDRVDTGELFF
>TRBJ2-5|14|TRBV6-6|TRBD2|.
TGTGCCAGCATCCGGGGGGTGGAACAAGAGACCCAGTACTTC
CASIRGVEQETQYF
>TRBJ2-3|15|TRBV25-1|TRBD2|.
TGTGCCAGCAGTGAATGGGGTAGCGGGACAGATACGCAGTATTTT
CASSEWGSGTDTQYF
>TRBJ2-2|18|TRBV7-9|TRBD1|.
TGTGCCAGCAGCTTAGCCATACAGGGGGCAGCGAACACCGGGGAGCTGTTTTTT
CASSLAIQGAANTGELFF
>TRBJ1-1|14|TRBV13|.|.
TGTGCCAGCAGCTGGTCAGGGGCCCACACTGAAGCTTTCTTT
CASSWSGAHTEAFF
>TRBJ2-1|16|TRBV19|TRBD2|.
TGTGCCAGTAGTAACGACCTAGCGGGGATCTACAATGAGCAGTTCTTC
CASSNDLAGIYNEQFF
>TRBJ2-3|16|TRBV11-3|TRBD2|few
TGTGCCAGCAGCCCGGGACTAGCGGCGGTCACAGATACGCAGTATTTT
CASSPGLAAVTDTQYF
>TRBJ2-7|14|TRBV27|TRBD1|.
TGTGCCAGCAGTTTATCGACAGGGGGCTACGAGCAGTACTTC
CASSLSTGGYEQYF
>TRBJ2-7|16|TRBV7-9|TRBD1|.
TGTGCCAGCAGCTTAGCTGGACAGGGCCCATCCTACGAGCAGTGCTTC
CASSLAGQGPSYEQCF
>TRBJ2-7|13|TRBV7-6|.|.
TGTGCCAGCAGCTTAGGGGAGAGGCAAGAGCAGTACTTC
CASSLGERQEQYF
>TRBJ2-7|15|TRBV11-3|TRBD1|.
TGTGCCAGCAGCCACAGGGGGAGAGGTTACAACGAGCAGTACTTC
CASSHRGRGYNEQYF
>TRBJ2-7|14|TRBV7-2|.|.
TGTGCCAGCAGCTTAGCGATACAGGGCGGCGAGCAGTACTTC
CASSLAIQGGEQYF
>TRBJ2-1|15|TRBV6-6|.|few
TGTGCCAGCAGTTACTCGCAGGGGTCCTACAATGAGCAGTTCTTC
CASSYSQGSYNEQFF
>TRBJ2-1|16|TRBV12-5|TRBD2|few
TGTGCTAGTGGTTTGGCGGGACTAGCGGGGAACAATGAGCAGTTCTTC
CASGLAGLAGNNEQFF
>TRBJ2-3|13|TRBV5-1|.|.
TGCGCCAGCAGCTTGGCCAGTTCAGATACGCAGTATTTT
CASSLASSDTQYF
>TRBJ1-1|16|TRBV7-9|TRBD1|.
TGTGCCAGCAGCCTGAGGACAGGGGCCTCTTTCTCTGAAGCTTTCTTT
CASSLRTGASFSEAFF
>TRBJ1-4|15|TRBV28|TRBD1|.
TGTGCCAGCAGACCCCCAGGGGGCTTTTTTGAAAAACTGTTTTTT
CASRPPGGFFEKLFF
>TRBJ2-1|17|TRBV6-1|TRBD2|.
TGTGCCAGCAGTGAAGCGGGCGGGGGGGCCTCCTACAATGAGCAGTTCTTC
CASSEAGGGASYNEQFF
>TRBJ2-1|18|TRBV4-2|TRBD2|.
TGTGCCAGCAGCCAAGACGAACAGCGGGGGGGCCTGAGTGTTGAGCAGTTCTTC
CASSQDEQRGGLSVEQFF
>TRBJ2-7|15|TRBV7-9|.|.
TGTTCCAGCAGATGGACAGAAATCTCCCCCTACGAGCAGTACTTC
CSSRWTEISPYEQYF
>TRBJ2-3|15|TRBV5-5|.|.
TGTGCCAGCAGCCCCATACAGGGAGTCGCAGATACGCAGTATTTT
CASSPIQGVADTQYF
>TRBJ2-3|16|TRBV9|.|few
TGTGCCAGCAGCCTCGGACAGTCCCTCCGCACAGATACGCAGTATTTT
CASSLGQSLRTDTQYF
>TRBJ2-5|16|TRBV4-2|TRBD2|.
TGTGCCAGCAGCCGCGGGACTAGCGTGGGGCAAGAGACCCAGTACTTC
CASSRGTSVGQETQYF
>TRBJ1-1|13|TRBV28|.|.
TGTGCCAGCAGTTTCGGGAATCGGGCTGAAGCTTTCTTT
CASSFGNRAEAFF
>TRBJ1-2|13|TRBV6-5|.|.
TGTGCCAGCAGTCCACTGCGGGGGAATGGCTACACCTTC
CASSPLRGNGYTF